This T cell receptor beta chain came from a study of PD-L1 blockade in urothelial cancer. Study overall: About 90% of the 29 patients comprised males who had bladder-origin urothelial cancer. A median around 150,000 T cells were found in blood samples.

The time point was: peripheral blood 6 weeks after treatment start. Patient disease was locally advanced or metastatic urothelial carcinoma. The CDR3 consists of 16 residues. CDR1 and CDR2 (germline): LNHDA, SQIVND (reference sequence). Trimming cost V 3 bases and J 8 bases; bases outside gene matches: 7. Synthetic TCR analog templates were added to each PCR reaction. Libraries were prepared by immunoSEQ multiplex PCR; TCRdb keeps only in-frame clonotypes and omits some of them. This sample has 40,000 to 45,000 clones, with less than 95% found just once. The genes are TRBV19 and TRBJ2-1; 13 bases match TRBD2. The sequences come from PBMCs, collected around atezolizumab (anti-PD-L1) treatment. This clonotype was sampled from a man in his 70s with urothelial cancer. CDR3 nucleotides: TGTGCCAGTAGTATTACTAGCGGGAGGGCCAACGATGAGCAGTTCTTC. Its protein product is CASSITSGRANDEQFF.